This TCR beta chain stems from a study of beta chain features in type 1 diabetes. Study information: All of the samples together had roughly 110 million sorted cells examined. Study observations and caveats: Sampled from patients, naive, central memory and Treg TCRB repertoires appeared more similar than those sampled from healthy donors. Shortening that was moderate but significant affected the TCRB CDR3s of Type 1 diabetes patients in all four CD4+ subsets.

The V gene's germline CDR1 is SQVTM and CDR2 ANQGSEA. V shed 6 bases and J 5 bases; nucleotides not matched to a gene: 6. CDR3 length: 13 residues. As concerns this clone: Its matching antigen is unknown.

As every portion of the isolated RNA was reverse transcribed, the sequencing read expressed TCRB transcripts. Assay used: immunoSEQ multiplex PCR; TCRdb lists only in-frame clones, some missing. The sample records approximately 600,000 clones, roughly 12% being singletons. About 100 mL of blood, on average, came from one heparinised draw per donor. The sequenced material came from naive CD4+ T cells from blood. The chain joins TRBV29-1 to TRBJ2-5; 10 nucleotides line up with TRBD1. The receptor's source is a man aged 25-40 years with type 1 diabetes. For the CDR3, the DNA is TGCAGCGTGACAGGGGGCGGTTTGGAGACCCAGTACTTC. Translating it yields CSVTGGGLETQYF.